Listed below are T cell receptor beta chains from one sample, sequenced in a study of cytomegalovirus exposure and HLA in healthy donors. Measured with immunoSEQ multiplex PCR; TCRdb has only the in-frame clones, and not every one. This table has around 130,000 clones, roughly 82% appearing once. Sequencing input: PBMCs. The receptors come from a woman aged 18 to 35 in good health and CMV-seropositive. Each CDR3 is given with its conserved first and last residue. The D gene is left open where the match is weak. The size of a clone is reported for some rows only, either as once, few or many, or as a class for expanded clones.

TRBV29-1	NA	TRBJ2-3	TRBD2	TGCAGCGTTAAAGGTTTCCTAGCGGGAAGCACAGATACGCAGTATTTT	CSVKGFLAGSTDTQYF
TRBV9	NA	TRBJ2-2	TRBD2	TGTGCCAGCAGCGTAGATAGCGGGGGGCCCGGGGAGCTGTTTTTT	CASSVDSGGPGELFF
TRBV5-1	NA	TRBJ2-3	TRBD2	TGCGCCAGCAGCTTGCAGACTAGCGGGGGCACAGATACGCAGTATTTT	CASSLQTSGGTDTQYF
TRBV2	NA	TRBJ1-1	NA	TGTGCCAGCAGAGAAGGGCTGGTCGAAGCTTTCTTT	CASREGLVEAFF
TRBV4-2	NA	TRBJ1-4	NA	TGTGCCAGCAGCCAAGACAGGGGTGGGAATGAAAAACTGTTTTTT	CASSQDRGGNEKLFF
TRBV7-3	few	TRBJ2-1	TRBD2	TGTGCCAGCGGGGCGGGGGGTTACAATGAGCAGTTCTTC	CASGAGGYNEQFF
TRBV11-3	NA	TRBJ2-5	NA	TGTGCCAGCGCCGGAGGGGGCCCCCAGGAGACCCAGTACTTC	CASAGGGPQETQYF
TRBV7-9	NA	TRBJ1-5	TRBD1	TGTGCCAGCACCCTTGGGACAGAGAGCAATCAGCCCCAGCATTTT	CASTLGTESNQPQHF
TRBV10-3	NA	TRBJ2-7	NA	TGTGCCACCTCCGGGACTGGGAACTACGAGCAGTACTTC	CATSGTGNYEQYF
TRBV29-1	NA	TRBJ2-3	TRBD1	TGCGGGACGAAGACAGGGGTGGATACGCAGTATTTT	CGTKTGVDTQYF
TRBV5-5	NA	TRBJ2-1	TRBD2	TGTGCCAGCATCTGGACTAGCGGTGCCAGAGAGCAGTTCTTC	CASIWTSGAREQFF
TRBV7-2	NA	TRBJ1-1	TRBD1	TGTGCCAGCAGCAAACAGGGGGGGAACACTGAAGCTTTCTTT	CASSKQGGNTEAFF
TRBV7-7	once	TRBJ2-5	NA	TGTGCCAGCAGCCCCGGACTGCCTGGGGAGACCCAGTACTTC	CASSPGLPGETQYF
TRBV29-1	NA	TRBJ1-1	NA	TGCAGCTCGAGAGCCCAGAACACTGAAGCTTTCTTT	CSSRAQNTEAFF
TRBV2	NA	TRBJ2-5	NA	TGTGCCAGCAGTGCGAGTAGTGAGCAGTACTTC	CASSASSEQYF
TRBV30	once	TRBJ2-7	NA	TGTGCCTGGAGTGTACCTTGGGTCGGCGGGCCCTCGGACGAGCAGTACTTC	CAWSVPWVGGPSDEQYF